Detailed here is one T cell receptor beta chain. These data are taken from a study of blood T cell repertoires in COVID-19. With 4 bases clipped from V and 12 bases from J, the junction kept 10 bases outside the gene matches. In germline, CDR1 is SGHTA, CDR2 FQGTGA. This CDR3 comprises 14 residues. The data were produced by immunoSEQ multiplex PCR, yet TCRdb's version contains in-frame clones alone and is incomplete. The table records approximately 250,000 clones, about 89% of them present only once. The clonotype comes from a woman aged 55-75 years who had recovered from COVID-19. Source material: peripheral blood. The chain is built from TRBV7-3 and TRBJ2-1; 9 positions match TRBD2. CDR3 sequence: CASSSQPSGEGQFF. The CDR3 nucleotides read TGTGCCAGCAGCTCCCAACCTAGCGGGGAGGGGCAGTTCTTC.